Listed below are T cell receptor beta chains from one sample, sequenced in a study of T cells in Graves' hyperthyroidism and ophthalmopathy. One entry per CDR3 protein, called by TCRdb with MiXCR from the multiplex PCR reads. The sample has roughly 500,000 distinct CDR3 sequences, approximately 44% seen once. Sequencing used peripheral blood or thyroid tissue (not recorded which). These receptor sequences come from an adult woman with Graves' disease, either hyperthyroidism or ophthalmopathy (not recorded which). CDR3s include the opening cysteine and the closing phenylalanine or tryptophan. The D gene is left open where the match is weak. Clone size, where shown, is once, few, many, or a class for clones that have expanded.

j_gene: TRBJ2-7; len: 13; abundance: many; v_gene: TRBV6-6; d_gene: NA; CDR3nt: TGTGCCAGCAGTTCGCGGACTCTGCACGAGCAGTACTTC; CDR3aa: CASSSRTLHEQYF
j_gene: TRBJ2-6; len: 14; abundance: NA; v_gene: TRBV7-2; d_gene: NA; CDR3nt: TGTGCCAGCAGCTTATGGCAGGGGGCCAACGTCCTGACTTTC; CDR3aa: CASSLWQGANVLTF
j_gene: TRBJ2-1; len: 16; abundance: NA; v_gene: TRBV11-2; d_gene: NA; CDR3nt: TGTGCCAGCAGGCTAGGGGTGGACAGAAAGGACAATGAGCAGTTCTTC; CDR3aa: CASRLGVDRKDNEQFF
j_gene: TRBJ1-1; len: 12; abundance: many; v_gene: TRBV29-1; d_gene: NA; CDR3nt: TGCAGCACAAGGAGGGGTAACACTGAAGCTTTCTTT; CDR3aa: CSTRRGNTEAFF
j_gene: TRBJ2-6; len: 14; abundance: NA; v_gene: TRBV29-1; d_gene: NA; CDR3nt: TGCAGCGTTGACGCCCGCTCTGGGGCCAACGTCCTGACTTTC; CDR3aa: CSVDARSGANVLTF
j_gene: TRBJ1-3; len: 13; abundance: NA; v_gene: TRBV29-1; d_gene: NA; CDR3nt: TGCAGCGGGCTGGTTTCCTCTGGAAACACCATATATTTT; CDR3aa: CSGLVSSGNTIYF
j_gene: TRBJ2-2; len: 13; abundance: few; v_gene: TRBV3-1; d_gene: NA; CDR3nt: TGTGCCAGTCGGGACCTCAACACCGGGGAGCTGTTTTTT; CDR3aa: CASRDLNTGELFF
j_gene: TRBJ2-5; len: 11; abundance: NA; v_gene: TRBV7-2; d_gene: NA; CDR3nt: TGTGCCAGCAGCATCTTAGAGACCCAGTACTTC; CDR3aa: CASSILETQYF
j_gene: TRBJ1-5; len: 11; abundance: NA; v_gene: TRBV7-9; d_gene: TRBD1; CDR3nt: TGTGCCAGCAGCTCGGACAGGGACCGTCGTTTT; CDR3aa: CASSSDRDRRF
j_gene: TRBJ1-5; len: 15; abundance: few; v_gene: TRBV10-3; d_gene: TRBD1; CDR3nt: TGTGCCATCAGCCTAGGGACAGGGCACAATCAGCCCCAGCATTTT; CDR3aa: CAISLGTGHNQPQHF
j_gene: TRBJ1-5; len: 12; abundance: NA; v_gene: TRBV28; d_gene: NA; CDR3nt: TGTGCCGGGGGAAGTGGTGATCAGCCCCAGCATTTT; CDR3aa: CAGGSGDQPQHF
j_gene: TRBJ1-1; len: 14; abundance: many; v_gene: TRBV20-1; d_gene: TRBD1; CDR3nt: TGCAGTGCTAGCCCCGGGACAGGGAGTCCTGAAGCTTTCTTT; CDR3aa: CSASPGTGSPEAFF
j_gene: TRBJ1-4; len: 14; abundance: many; v_gene: TRBV27; d_gene: TRBD1; CDR3nt: TGTGCCAGCAGCCACCGGGACAGTAATGAAAAACTGTTTTTT; CDR3aa: CASSHRDSNEKLFF
j_gene: TRBJ2-7; len: 13; abundance: NA; v_gene: TRBV2; d_gene: TRBD2; CDR3nt: TGTGCCAGCACCCCTGCGGGAGTCTACGAGCAGTACTTC; CDR3aa: CASTPAGVYEQYF
j_gene: TRBJ1-2; len: 15; abundance: once; v_gene: TRBV5-4; d_gene: NA; CDR3nt: TGTGCCAGCAACATACAGGGTGGTGAAGTCTATGGCTACACCTTC; CDR3aa: CASNIQGGEVYGYTF
j_gene: TRBJ2-3; len: 14; abundance: many; v_gene: TRBV12-3/TRBV12-4; d_gene: NA; CDR3nt: TGTGCCAGCAATCGACCGACAGGCGCAGATACGCAGTATTTT; CDR3aa: CASNRPTGADTQYF